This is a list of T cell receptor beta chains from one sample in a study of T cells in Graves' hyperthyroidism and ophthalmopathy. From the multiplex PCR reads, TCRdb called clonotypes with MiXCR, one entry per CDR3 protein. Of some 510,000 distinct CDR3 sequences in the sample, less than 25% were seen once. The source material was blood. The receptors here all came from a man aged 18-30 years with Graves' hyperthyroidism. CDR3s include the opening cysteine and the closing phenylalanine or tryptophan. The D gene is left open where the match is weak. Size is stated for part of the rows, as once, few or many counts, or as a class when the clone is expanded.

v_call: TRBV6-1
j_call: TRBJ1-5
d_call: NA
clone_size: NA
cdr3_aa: CASSESQGWNQPQHF
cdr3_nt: TGTGCCAGCAGTGAATCGCAGGGATGGAATCAGCCCCAGCATTTT

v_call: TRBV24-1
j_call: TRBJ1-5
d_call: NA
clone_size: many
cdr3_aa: CATSESNQPQHF
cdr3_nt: TGTGCCACCAGTGAAAGCAATCAGCCCCAGCATTTT

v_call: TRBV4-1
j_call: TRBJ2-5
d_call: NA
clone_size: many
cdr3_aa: CASSPSFLDQETQYF
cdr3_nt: TGCGCCAGCAGCCCCTCATTCCTGGACCAAGAGACCCAGTACTTC

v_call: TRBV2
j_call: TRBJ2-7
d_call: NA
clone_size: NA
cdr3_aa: CASRASLARAYEQYF
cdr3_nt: TGTGCCAGCAGGGCGTCTCTTGCGAGGGCCTACGAGCAGTACTTC

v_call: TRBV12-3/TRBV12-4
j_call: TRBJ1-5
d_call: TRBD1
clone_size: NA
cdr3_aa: CASSLEGPGGQPQHF
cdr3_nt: TGTGCCAGCAGTTTAGAAGGTCCAGGGGGTCAGCCCCAGCATTTT

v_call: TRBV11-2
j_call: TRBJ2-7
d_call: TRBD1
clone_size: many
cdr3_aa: CASSPLGGTGSHEQYF
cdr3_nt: TGTGCCAGCAGCCCCCTCGGGGGGACAGGGTCCCACGAGCAGTACTTC

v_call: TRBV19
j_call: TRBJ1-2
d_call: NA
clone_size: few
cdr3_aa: CASTLDRSNYGYTF
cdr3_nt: TGTGCCAGTACCCTCGACAGATCTAACTATGGCTACACCTTC

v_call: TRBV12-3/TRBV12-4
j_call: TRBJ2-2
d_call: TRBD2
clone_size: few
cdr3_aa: CASSKGTSGYTGELFF
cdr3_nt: TGTGCCAGCAGCAAGGGGACTAGCGGTTACACCGGGGAGCTGTTTTTT

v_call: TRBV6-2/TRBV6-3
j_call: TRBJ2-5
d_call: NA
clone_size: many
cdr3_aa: CASTHYSQETQYF
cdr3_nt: TGTGCCAGCACCCACTACTCCCAAGAGACCCAGTACTTC

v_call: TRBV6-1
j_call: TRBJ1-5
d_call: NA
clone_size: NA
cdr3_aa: CASSELGQYQPQHF
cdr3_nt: TGTGCCAGCAGTGAGCTAGGCCAGTATCAGCCCCAGCATTTT

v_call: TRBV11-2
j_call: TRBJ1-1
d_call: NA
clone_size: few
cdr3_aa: CASRLFGNTEAFF
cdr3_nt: TGTGCCAGCAGGCTCTTCGGGAACACTGAAGCTTTCTTT

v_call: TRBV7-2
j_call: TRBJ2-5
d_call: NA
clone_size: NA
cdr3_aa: CASSLGLGQEKETQYF
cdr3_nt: TGTGCCAGCAGCTTAGGATTGGGGCAGGAAAAAGAGACCCAGTACTTC

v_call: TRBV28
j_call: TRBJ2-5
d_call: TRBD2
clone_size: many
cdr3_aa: CASSFLAAMETQYF
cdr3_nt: TGTGCCAGCAGTTTTCTAGCGGCAATGGAGACCCAGTACTTC

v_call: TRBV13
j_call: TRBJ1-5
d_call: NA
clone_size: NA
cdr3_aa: CASSSRKYSNQPQHF
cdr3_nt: TGTGCCAGCAGCTCCCGGAAGTATAGCAATCAGCCCCAGCATTTT

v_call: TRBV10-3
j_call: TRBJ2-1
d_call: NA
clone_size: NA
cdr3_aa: CAINRLGPSSYEQFF
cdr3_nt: TGTGCCATCAATCGGTTGGGGCCGAGCTCCTACGAGCAGTTCTTC